The present T cell receptor beta chain was sequenced within a study of blood T cell repertoires in COVID-19. Profiling relied on immunoSEQ multiplex PCR, and the TCRdb table lists in-frame clones only, not all of them. Among hundreds of thousands of clones listed, roughly 85% were seen once. V was pared by 0 bases and J by 2 bases, with 6 bases of the junction left unmatched. Germline-derived CDR1 and CDR2 are MNHEY and SVGEGT. The CDR3 runs 18 residues. The sample was peripheral blood. The TCR was taken from a young man with active or convalescent COVID-19. The chain uses TRBV6-2 or TRBV6-3 and TRBJ2-3; TRBD1 aligns across 12 bases. CDR3 amino acids: CASSYSLGQGAITDTQYF. CDR3 DNA: TGTGCCAGCAGTTACTCTCTGGGACAGGGGGCTATCACAGATACGCAGTATTTT.